Listed here is a single T cell receptor (beta chain). These data come from a study of blood T cell repertoires in COVID-19. The data were produced by immunoSEQ multiplex PCR, yet TCRdb's version contains in-frame clones alone and is incomplete. The data hold about 300,000 clones, with just under 90% observed a single time. Trimming took off 7 bases at V and 1 base at J, with 13 bases between the two ends. The CDR3 is 14 residues long. The germline V gene encodes CDR1 SNHLY and CDR2 FYNNEI. Sequenced: PBMCs or T cells enriched from blood (not recorded which). The chain links TRBV2 to TRBJ1-1; TRBD1 is a possible D gene (6 bases). The sequence came from a woman in her fifties or sixties who had been exposed to COVID-19. The CDR3 DNA sequence: TGTGCCAGCACTGGACAGATGGCGAACACTGAAGCTTTCTTT. Translating it yields CASTGQMANTEAFF. The variable domain in full, completed from reference TRBV2 and TRBJ1-1, reads EPEVTQTPSHQVTQMGQEVILRCVPISNHLYFYWYRQILGQKVEFLVSFYNNEISEKSEIFDDQFSVERPDGSNFTLKIRSTKLEDSAMYFCASTGQMANTEAFFGQGTRLTVV.